This record covers a single T cell receptor beta chain. Sample time point: after dendritic cell vaccination, including at tumor progression/relapse. Selection required adequate fresh-frozen tumor tissue plus more than two years' survival data. Before vaccination, two weeks after the third vaccination, and at progression, PBMC were collected. The sample is drawn from a study of glioma-infiltrating T cells after dendritic cell vaccination. Study-wide context: Patients received autologous tumor lysate-pulsed dendritic cell vaccination between about 2003 and 2013.

Deletions cut 5 bases from V and 4 bases from J, with 12 bases between. Germline-derived CDR1 and CDR2 are MDHEN and SYDVKM. The CDR3 runs to 14 residues. Amplification used 60 V beta primers and 13 J beta primers. The protocol was immunoSEQ multiplex PCR, while the TCRdb copy is restricted to in-frame clones and leaves out a portion. The sample includes roughly 60,000 clones, over 75% of them seen just once. The starting material was blood, obtained after dendritic cell vaccination. This receptor was obtained from a human donor with glioblastoma. The V gene is TRBV28, the J gene TRBJ1-5, with D possibly matching TRBD1 (5 bases). The CDR3 nucleotides read TGTGCCAGCAGTCACGGGGGTACAAATCAGCCCCAGCATTTT. This sequence encodes CASSHGGTNQPQHF.